These T cell receptor beta chains were read from a single sample in a study of cytomegalovirus exposure and HLA in healthy donors. Repertoires were generated with immunoSEQ multiplex PCR, while TCRdb's copy carries only in-frame clones and drops some. The sample lists approximately 170,000 clones, roughly 85% seen once, with 1% in the top ten. Sequenced material: PBMCs. The receptors derive from a boy aged 2 to 10 in good health and CMV-seronegative. The CDR3 runs from the conserved cysteine through the conserved F or W. Each record gives: clone size, J gene, V gene, D gene, CDR3 DNA, CDR3 protein. D genes are given only for firm matches. Clone sizes are given selectively: once, few, many, or a class where the clone is expanded.

>few|TRBJ2-5|TRBV5-4|TRBD1
TGTGCCAGCAGCCTACCACAGGGGGCAGGGGAGACCCAGTACTTC
CASSLPQGAGETQYF
>-|TRBJ2-7|TRBV5-4|-
TGTGCCAGCAGCTCCCCCGGGGAGTACGAGCAGTACTTC
CASSSPGEYEQYF
>-|TRBJ2-3|TRBV11-2|-
TGTGCCAGCAGCCCCTACGAAGTCACAGATACGCAGTATTTT
CASSPYEVTDTQYF
>-|TRBJ1-2|TRBV6-5|-
TGTGCCAGCAGTTACGGCCAGAACTATGGCTACACCTTC
CASSYGQNYGYTF
>-|TRBJ1-2|TRBV2|TRBD1
TGTGCCAGCAGTGCGGGACAGGGTTTCGGCTACACCTTC
CASSAGQGFGYTF
>-|TRBJ1-2|TRBV29-1|TRBD1
TGCAGCGTTCCAGGGGGCTCGAACTATGGCTACACCTTC
CSVPGGSNYGYTF
>-|TRBJ2-1|TRBV2|TRBD1
TGTGCCAGCACCCCTCGGGGGACAGGGTCCAATGAGCAGTTCTTC
CASTPRGTGSNEQFF
>once|TRBJ2-3|TRBV6-1|TRBD2
TGTGCCAGCAGTGAATGGGGGGGAGGGAGGTCAGATACGCAGTATTTT
CASSEWGGGRSDTQYF
>-|TRBJ2-3|TRBV30|-
TGTGCCTGGAGTGTAAGACTTGACACAGATACGCAGTATTTT
CAWSVRLDTDTQYF
>once|TRBJ2-5|TRBV5-4|-
TGTGCCAGCAGCTTGGCCGGAGGACCTCCATGGGAGACCCAGTACTTC
CASSLAGGPPWETQYF
>-|TRBJ2-2|TRBV7-9|-
TGTGCCAGCAGCATTACAGGGCCCTGGAACACCGGGGAGCTGTTTTTT
CASSITGPWNTGELFF
>-|TRBJ2-7|TRBV19|TRBD1
TGTGCCAGTAGTAAAAAAACCGGGACAGCCGTCTCCTACGAGCAGTACTTC
CASSKKTGTAVSYEQYF
>-|TRBJ2-6|TRBV6-1|-
TGTGCCAGCAGTGAACAAGGGGCTGGGGCCAACGTCCTGACTTTC
CASSEQGAGANVLTF
>-|TRBJ2-2|TRBV15|TRBD1
TGTGCCACCAGCAGAGATTTCAACAGGGGGGCCGGGGAGCTGTTTTTT
CATSRDFNRGAGELFF
>-|TRBJ1-6|TRBV10-2|TRBD1
TGCGCCAGCAGTGACCCGGGACAGGGCAGTTCACCCCTCCACTTT
CASSDPGQGSSPLHF
>-|TRBJ2-5|TRBV5-6|TRBD1
TGTGCCAGCAGCAGGGACAGGGGTAGGGAGACCCAGTACTTC
CASSRDRGRETQYF
>-|TRBJ1-2|TRBV5-8|-
TGTGCCAGCAGCTTAATTGACAGCTCTAACTATGGCTACACCTTC
CASSLIDSSNYGYTF
>-|TRBJ2-6|TRBV7-4|TRBD1
TGTGCCGGGGGCCACAGGGGCACTGGGGCCAACGTCCTGACTTTC
CAGGHRGTGANVLTF
>-|TRBJ2-1|TRBV14|TRBD2
TGTGCCAGCAGCCTCGGTGCTAGCGGGGCAAAATTCAATGAGCAGTTCTTC
CASSLGASGAKFNEQFF
>-|TRBJ2-3|TRBV15|TRBD2
TGTGCCACCAGCAAGACTAGCGGGGACACAGATACGCAGTATTTT
CATSKTSGDTDTQYF
>-|TRBJ2-7|TRBV29-1|-
TGCAGCGTTGCTGAGGATTCCTACGAGCAGTACTTC
CSVAEDSYEQYF
>-|TRBJ2-1|TRBV13|-
TGTGCCAGCAGCGGGCGGACTGAATACAATGAGCAGTTCTTC
CASSGRTEYNEQFF
>-|TRBJ1-4|TRBV19|TRBD1
TGTGCCAGTAAGGGAAAGGGACAGAGATTTAATGAAAAACTGTTTTTT
CASKGKGQRFNEKLFF
>-|TRBJ1-4|TRBV9|-
TGTGCCAGCAGCCCGACGGGGTCTAATGAAAAACTGTTTTTT
CASSPTGSNEKLFF
>-|TRBJ2-1|TRBV18|TRBD1
TGTGCCAGCTCACCCCGATCCGACAGGGATGAGCAGTTCTTC
CASSPRSDRDEQFF
>-|TRBJ1-6|TRBV5-1|-
TGCGCCAGCAGCGTTCTTGGGGCAACTAATTCACCCCTCCACTTT
CASSVLGATNSPLHF
>-|TRBJ2-1|TRBV10-1|-
TGCGCCAGCAGTGAAGGGGGGGGATCCTACAATGAGCAGTTCTTC
CASSEGGGSYNEQFF
>-|TRBJ2-7|TRBV7-9|-
TGTGCCAGCAGCCGCCTCGGGGGAAGGGCCTACGAGCAGTACTTC
CASSRLGGRAYEQYF
>-|TRBJ2-5|TRBV28|TRBD1
TGTGCCAGCAGCCCCGGGACAGGGGTAGAGACCCAGTACTTC
CASSPGTGVETQYF
>-|TRBJ2-2|TRBV6-6|TRBD1
TGTGCCAGCAGTTACTGGACAGGCGGGGAGCTGTTTTTT
CASSYWTGGELFF
>-|TRBJ2-3|TRBV5-4|TRBD2
TGTGCCAGCAGCTGGGAGCGGTGGAGCGGGGGGGCCGTGGATACGCAGTATTTT
CASSWERWSGGAVDTQYF
>-|TRBJ1-1|TRBV7-7|-
TGTGCTAGCAGCGCCCTCCTGGGGGACATATACTCTGAAGCTTTCTTT
CASSALLGDIYSEAFF
>-|TRBJ2-3|TRBV6-6|-
TGTGCCAGCACCCCGCGCTCAGGGACAGATACGCAGTATTTT
CASTPRSGTDTQYF
>-|TRBJ1-5|TRBV6-1|-
TGTGCCAGCAGTGAAACAGGTTCGAGTCAGCCCCAGCATTTT
CASSETGSSQPQHF
>-|TRBJ1-6|TRBV2|-
TGTGCCAGCAGGGAAACAGTAAACAATTCACCCCTCCACTTT
CASRETVNNSPLHF
>-|TRBJ2-1|TRBV7-6|-
TGTGCCAGCAGCTCCTTGGTCGCAGGGGGAGGTGGCAATGAGCAGTTCTTC
CASSSLVAGGGGNEQFF
>-|TRBJ2-7|TRBV11-2|TRBD2
TGTGCCAGCAGCCCCCGTCTACTAGCGGGAGGGCGTTTCTACGAGCAGTACTTC
CASSPRLLAGGRFYEQYF
>-|TRBJ1-6|TRBV5-5|TRBD1
TGTGCCAGCAGCACGGGACAGGGGAATTCACCCCTCCACTTT
CASSTGQGNSPLHF
>-|TRBJ2-7|TRBV7-9|TRBD1
TGTGCCAGCAGCTTTCCAGACAGGGGAAGTTCCTACGAGCAGTACTTC
CASSFPDRGSSYEQYF
>-|TRBJ2-5|TRBV5-1|-
TGCGCCAGCAGCAGGGGCTGGGGAGAGACCCAGTACTTC
CASSRGWGETQYF
>-|TRBJ2-3|TRBV29-1|-
TGCAGCGTTGAAACGGGAGCGGCAGATACGCAGTATTTT
CSVETGAADTQYF
>few|TRBJ2-3|TRBV10-3|-
TGTGCCATCAGTGCGCACTCAGGCGGGACAGCCTCGTACACAGATACGCAGTATTTT
CAISAHSGGTASYTDTQYF
>few|TRBJ2-7|TRBV10-3|TRBD2
TGTGCCATCCGGGGTAGCGGGAGGTACGAGCAGTACTTC
CAIRGSGRYEQYF
>-|TRBJ2-1|TRBV28|TRBD2
TGTGCCAGCAGTTTAGAGCCTGGAGCGGGAGAAAGAAATGAGCAGTTCTTC
CASSLEPGAGERNEQFF
>-|TRBJ1-3|TRBV18|-
TGTGCCAGCTCACCCCTTGATATGAGCTCTGGAAACACCATATATTTT
CASSPLDMSSGNTIYF
>-|TRBJ1-2|TRBV6-1|-
TGTGCCAGCAGTGAACTCGGGGGGGAAGCTCCCCATCGTGGCTACACCTTC
CASSELGGEAPHRGYTF
>few|TRBJ2-1|TRBV28|-
TGTGCCAGCAGTTTACCCTCGGACTACTCCTACAATGAGCAGTTCTTC
CASSLPSDYSYNEQFF
>-|TRBJ2-1|TRBV7-2|-
TGTGCCAGCAGCTTAGGCGGCGGAGTAAATGAGCAGTTCTTC
CASSLGGGVNEQFF
>-|TRBJ2-6|TRBV25-1|-
TGTGCCAGCAGTGAATCCCGCTCTGGGGCCAACGTCCTGACTTTC
CASSESRSGANVLTF
>-|TRBJ2-4|TRBV5-1|TRBD2
TGCGCCAGCAGCAACACTAGCGGGACAAACATTCAGTACTTC
CASSNTSGTNIQYF
>-|TRBJ1-1|TRBV2|TRBD1
TGTGCCAGCGGACAGGGAGTAGCTTTCTTT
CASGQGVAFF
>-|TRBJ2-7|TRBV7-7|-
TGTGCTAGCAGCTTATTCTATTGGGAGGACGGGGACTTC
CASSLFYWEDGDF
>-|TRBJ2-3|TRBV6-5|TRBD2
TGTGCCAGCAGTCCCCGGGGGGGCGGGGCAGATACGCAGTATTTT
CASSPRGGGADTQYF
>-|TRBJ1-2|TRBV28|-
TGTGCCGTTACGACAGTCGTCGGTGGCTACACCTTC
CAVTTVVGGYTF
>-|TRBJ2-1|TRBV5-1|TRBD2
TGCGCCAGCAGCCCGGCGGGGGTTAGTTTTTACAATGAGCAGTTCTTC
CASSPAGVSFYNEQFF
>-|TRBJ1-2|TRBV10-2|-
TGCGCCACTGGTCGGGGGGGAGACTATGGCTACACCTTC
CATGRGGDYGYTF
>-|TRBJ1-4|TRBV5-4|TRBD1
TGTGCCAGCAGCTACACGACAGGGAGGACTAATGAAAAACTGTTTTTT
CASSYTTGRTNEKLFF
>-|TRBJ1-4|TRBV5-1|TRBD1
TGCGCCAGCAGCGAGAACAGGGGACCGAACCTGTTTTTT
CASSENRGPNLFF
>-|TRBJ2-7|TRBV2|-
TGTGCCATCACCGACAGCCGGATCACCTACGAGCAGTACTTC
CAITDSRITYEQYF
>few|TRBJ2-7|TRBV6-4|TRBD2
TGTGCCAGCAGTGTGGCTAGCGGGGGAGCCTACGAGCAGTACTTC
CASSVASGGAYEQYF